Sequencing of this T cell receptor beta chain was carried out in a study of T cell changes during pregnancy in multiple sclerosis (dated by TCRdb to between 2018 and 2021). Regarding the research as a whole: Changes in the T cell repertoire over the course of pregnancy were examined in this study in women with multiple sclerosis.

Concerning this clone itself: Which antigen it targets is not known. No clone much larger than this one lies a single base away; base qualities are absent.

Receptor amplification or capture employed the immunoSEQ multiplex PCR assay. Imported from immuneACCESS, the table was reduced by TCRdb to in-frame sequences with V and J called. These copies leave out some clones; in studies compared against another copy, an unresolved V gene accounts for under half, and the cause of the remainder is not known. Within this sample are under 100,000 clones, with 94% of them counted one time only. The ten largest clones take up about 2.5% of the sample. The sequencing here drew on peripheral blood, taken in the third trimester of pregnancy. This sequence originates from a female donor with multiple sclerosis, enrolled in a pregnancy study.

The encoded CDR3 is CASGTRSGANVLTF. The DNA is TGTGCCAGCGGGACACGCTCTGGGGCCAACGTCCTGACTTTC. Recombination joined TRBV6-5 with TRBJ2-6; the D gene is possibly TRBD1, with 6 bases matching. The CDR3 sequence holds 14 residues, the cysteine and phenylalanine included. Just the 42-base CDR3 DNA is kept, in frame starting at base 1. From a lookup of the germline V gene, CDR1 and CDR2 are MNHEY and SVGAGI. V is pared back by 8 bases and J by 0 bases, with 8 bases lying between the germline termini.